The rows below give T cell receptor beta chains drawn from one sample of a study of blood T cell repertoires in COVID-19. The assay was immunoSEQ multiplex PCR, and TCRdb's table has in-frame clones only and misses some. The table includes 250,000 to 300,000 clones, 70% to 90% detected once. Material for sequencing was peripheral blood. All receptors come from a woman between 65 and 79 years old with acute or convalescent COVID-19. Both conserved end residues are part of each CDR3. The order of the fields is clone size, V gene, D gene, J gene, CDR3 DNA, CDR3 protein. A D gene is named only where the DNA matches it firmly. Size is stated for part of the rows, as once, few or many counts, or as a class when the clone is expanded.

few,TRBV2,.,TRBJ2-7,TGTGCCAGCAGCCCAGCCTACGAGCAGTACTTC,CASSPAYEQYF
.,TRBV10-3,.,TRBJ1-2,TGTGCCATCAGTGAAATGGTGGCCAACTATGGCTACACCTTC,CAISEMVANYGYTF
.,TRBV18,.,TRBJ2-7,TGTGCCAGCTCACCCAGGGCCCGTGGTTACGAGCAGTACTTC,CASSPRARGYEQYF
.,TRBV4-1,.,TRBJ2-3,TGCGCCAGCAGCCAAGAGGGTGCACGGGCGCAGTATTTT,CASSQEGARAQYF
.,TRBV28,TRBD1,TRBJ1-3,TGTGCCAGCAGTCAGGCAGGGGGAGCAAGAGGAAACACCATATATTTT,CASSQAGGARGNTIYF
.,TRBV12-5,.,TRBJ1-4,TGTGCTAGTGGTTTCCTCCTGTGGGGGAGGGATGAAAAACTGTTTTTT,CASGFLLWGRDEKLFF
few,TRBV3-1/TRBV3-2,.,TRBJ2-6,TGTGCCAGCAGCCAAGATTTTGGACCCCGTGGGGGGTCTGGGGCCAACGTCCTGACTTTC,CASSQDFGPRGGSGANVLTF
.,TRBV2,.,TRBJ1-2,TGTGCCAGCACCCCGACAGTGGGCTACACCTTC,CASTPTVGYTF
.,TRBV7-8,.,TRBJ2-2,TGTGCCAGCAGCTTAGATAGTCGGGCCGGGGAGCTGTTTTTT,CASSLDSRAGELFF
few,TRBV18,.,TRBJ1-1,TGTGCCAGCTCACCAGGGACAACGGGAAAAACTGAAGCTTTCTTT,CASSPGTTGKTEAFF
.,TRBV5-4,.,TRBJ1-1,TGTGCCAGCAGCTTGCTGCCCCCCCAGGAAGCTTTCTTT,CASSLLPPQEAFF
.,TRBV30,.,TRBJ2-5,TGTGCCTGGAGTGTAATCTGGCTCAGAGAGACCCAGTACTTC,CAWSVIWLRETQYF
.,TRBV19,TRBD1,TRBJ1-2,TGTGCCAGTAGTATCAGGCGGGACAGCGGCTACACCTTC,CASSIRRDSGYTF
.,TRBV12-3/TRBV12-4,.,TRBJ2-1,TGTGCCAGCAGTCGCGGTCGGTACAATGAGCAGTTCTTC,CASSRGRYNEQFF